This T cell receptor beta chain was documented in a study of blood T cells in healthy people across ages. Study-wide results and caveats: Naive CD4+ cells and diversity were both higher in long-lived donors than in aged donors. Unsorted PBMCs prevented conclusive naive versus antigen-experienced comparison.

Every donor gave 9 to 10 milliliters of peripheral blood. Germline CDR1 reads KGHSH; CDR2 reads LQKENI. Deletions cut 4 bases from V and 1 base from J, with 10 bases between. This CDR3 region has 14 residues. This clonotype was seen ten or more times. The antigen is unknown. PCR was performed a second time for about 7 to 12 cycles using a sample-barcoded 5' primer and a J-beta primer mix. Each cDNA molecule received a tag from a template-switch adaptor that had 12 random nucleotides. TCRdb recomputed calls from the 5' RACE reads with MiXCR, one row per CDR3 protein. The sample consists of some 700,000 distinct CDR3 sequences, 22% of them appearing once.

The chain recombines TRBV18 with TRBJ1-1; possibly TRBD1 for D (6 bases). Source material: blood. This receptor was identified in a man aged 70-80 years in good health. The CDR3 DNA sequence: TGTGCCAGCTCACTTTACAGGGAGAACACTGAAGCTTTCTTT. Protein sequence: CASSLYRENTEAFF.